This TCR beta chain emerged from a study of blood T cell repertoires in COVID-19. Measured with immunoSEQ multiplex PCR; TCRdb has only the in-frame clones, and not every one. The sample has some 200,000 clones, 88% seen once. V lost 7 bases, J lost 4 bases, and 6 bases stayed unmatched. The CDR3 totals 13 residues. The germline V gene encodes CDR1 MNHNY and CDR2 SVGAGI (reference sequence). The TCR was taken from a man aged 40-50 years with active or convalescent COVID-19. The source material was peripheral blood. The V gene is TRBV6-6, the J gene TRBJ2-5; 7 positions match TRBD1. The CDR3 nucleotides are TGTGCCAGCACCCCGACAGGGCTAGAGACCCAGTACTTC. Its protein product is CASTPTGLETQYF.